The 32 T cell receptor beta chains below all came from one sample that was sequenced in a study of CD8+ T cells in alopecia areata (dated by TCRdb to 2016 to 2019). The label giving this sample's time point can be read as: baseline before oral tofacitinib. Receptor libraries were prepared by the immunoSEQ multiplex PCR assay. RNA was extracted from all samples and reverse transcribed into cDNA, which served as template for TCR sequencing. The immuneACCESS repertoire file appears here via TCRdb, limited to in-frame rearrangements. These files lack a portion of the clones; in checked studies, under half of the deficit traces to unresolved V genes, and the cause of the others is not known. This sample lists 140,000 to 150,000 clones; about 47% were detected once. Together, the top ten hold around 1% of the sample. This sample comprised CD4+ T cells sorted from blood, obtained at week 0. The receptors here all came from a human donor with alopecia areata.

The chain recombines TRBV5-8 with TRBJ1-2; 7 bases agree with TRBD1. Losses at the gene ends were 4 bases for V and 4 bases for J; bases not matched to a gene: 7. CDR1 and CDR2 (germline): SGHTS, YDEGEE. The CDR3 extends over 14 amino acids. Here the CDR3 reads CASSVRQGIYGYTF. CDR3 DNA: TGTGCCAGCAGCGTAAGACAGGGAATCTATGGCTACACCTTC.

The chain couples TRBV7-2 to TRBJ1-2, with D perhaps matching TRBD1 (6 bases). Germline-derived CDR1 and CDR2 are SGHTA and FQGNSA. CDR3 length: 14 residues. V was trimmed by 1 base and J by 8 bases, leaving 14 bases between them. In DNA form, the CDR3 reads TGTGCCAGCAGCTTAGGGGGGGCGCTCCACGGCTACACCTTC. Translation: CASSLGGALHGYTF.

The genes are TRBV30 and TRBJ2-2, with a weak D call TRBD2 (5 bases). CDR3 length: 13 residues. The germline V gene has CDR1 GTSNPN and CDR2 SVGIG (reference sequence). V was clipped by 2 bases and J by 6 bases, with 10 bases between them. CDR3 loop: CAWSHTSSGELFF. CDR3 nucleotide sequence: TGTGCCTGGAGTCATACTAGTTCCGGGGAGCTGTTTTTT.

The V and J genes are TRBV9 and TRBJ1-5; 9 bases align to TRBD1. V lost 4 bases to trimming and J lost 0 bases; unmatched junction nucleotides: 5. Per the germline V gene, CDR1 is SGDLS and CDR2 is YYNGEE. The CDR3 is made up of 16 amino acids. CDR3 nucleotide sequence: TGTGCCAGCAGCTTGACAGGGGGTTCTAGCAATCAGCCCCAGCATTTT. Translating it yields CASSLTGGSSNQPQHF. The complete variable domain, with remaining parts taken from reference TRBV9 and TRBJ1-5, reads DSGVTQTPKHLITATGQRVTLRCSPRSGDLSVYWYQQSLDQGLQFLIQYYNGEERAKGNILERFSAQQFPDLHSELNLSSLELGDSALYFCASSLTGGSSNQPQHFGDGTRLSIL.

The rearrangement uses TRBV30 and TRBJ1-4; D not resolved. The CDR3 has 10 residues. V lost 4 bases and J lost 5, with 2 bases in between. Germline values: CDR1 GTSNPN, CDR2 SVGIG (reference sequence). The CDR3: CAWMNEKLFF. In DNA, the CDR3 is TGTGCCTGGATGAATGAAAAACTGTTTTTT.

This chain joins TRBV16 and TRBJ1-2; D ambiguous. Germline V lookup: CDR1 KGHSY, CDR2 FQNENV. V gave up 6 bases and J gave up 10 bases, with 12 bases separating them. This CDR3 region has 11 residues. The CDR3 here is CASSLKGVYTF. DNA for the CDR3: TGTGCCAGCAGTCTAAAGGGCGTCTACACCTTC.

The V and J genes are TRBV29-1 and TRBJ1-2, with TRBD1 as a possible D gene (5 bases). Between the trimmed V and J ends, which lost 0 bases and 7 bases, there was a span of 9 bases. Germline V gives CDR1 SQVTM, CDR2 ANQGSEA. This CDR3 region has 12 residues. The CDR3 reads CSVEDVGAGYTF. The CDR3 region has the DNA TGCAGCGTTGAAGATGTTGGGGCTGGCTACACCTTC.

The chain carries TRBV5-4 and TRBJ2-1; no definite D call. CDR1 and CDR2 (germline): SGHNT, YYREEE (reference sequence). The CDR3 sequence is 13 residues long. Deletions cut 4 bases from V and 3 bases from J, with 8 bases between. DNA for the CDR3: TGTGCCAGCAGCCCCCCAGGCTACAATGAGCAGTTCTTC. This codes for CASSPPGYNEQFF.

As DNA, the CDR3 is TGTGCCAGACTCCCCCAAACCTACGAGCAGTACTTC. This encodes CARLPQTYEQYF. The chain couples TRBV27 to TRBJ2-7, with D hard to call. V was shortened by 9 bases and J by 2 bases, with 11 bases between the two germline ends. Germline V lookup: CDR1 MNHEY, CDR2 SMNVEV (reference sequence). This CDR3 region has 12 residues.

The V call is TRBV30, the J call TRBJ2-7, with 8 bases matching TRBD2. Germline CDR1 and CDR2: GTSNPN and SVGIG (reference sequence). This CDR3 region has 13 residues. Unmatched junction bases numbered 6, after V lost 2 bases and J lost 6 bases. The CDR3 nucleotides read TGTGCCTGGAGTACGGGAGGGAAGGGCGAGCAGTACTTC. This gives the protein CAWSTGGKGEQYF.

This chain links TRBV11-2 with TRBJ1-2; 7 nucleotides align to TRBD1. The V and J ends lost 5 bases and 7 bases, in that order; junction bases with no gene match: 7. Looked up from germline, CDR1 is SGHAT and CDR2 is FQNNGV. The CDR3 is 13 residues long. The CDR3 region has the DNA TGTGCCAGCAGCGCAACGAGGGGGCTTGGCTACACCTTC. This gives the protein CASSATRGLGYTF.

The chain employs TRBV7-2 and TRBJ2-2, with TRBD1 as a possible D gene (6 bases). This CDR3 is 14 amino acids long. V was shortened by 6 bases and J by 4 bases, with 12 bases between the two germline ends. CDR1 and CDR2 (germline): SGHTA, FQGNSA. The CDR3 coding sequence is TGTGCCAGCAGTCAGCAGGGGCGCACCGGGGAGCTGTTTTTT. Its protein product is CASSQQGRTGELFF.

This clone was seen only a few times. The V gene is TRBV29-1, the J gene TRBJ2-2, with 8 bases identical to TRBD1. Germline V CDR1 and CDR2: SQVTM, ANQGSEA. Germline trimming cut 6 bases from V and 1 base from J; bases unmatched to any gene: 4. The CDR3 is 14 residues long. The CDR3 coding sequence is TGCAGCGTGCGGGACAGGATGAACACCGGGGAGCTGTTTTTT. Protein: CSVRDRMNTGELFF.

The chain has TRBV2 and TRBJ2-4, with a tentative D call TRBD2 (6 bases). Germline V gene lookup returns CDR1 SNHLY and CDR2 FYNNEI. Deletions cut 11 bases from V and 8 bases from J, with 13 bases between. The CDR3 totals 11 residues. CDR3 sequence: CAGGTGYIQYF. CDR3 sequence (DNA): TGTGCCGGAGGGACCGGGTACATTCAGTACTTC.

The CDR3 protein is CSTGGIRGYTF. The CDR3 nucleotides are TGCAGCACCGGAGGGATTCGGGGCTACACCTTC. The chain joins TRBV29-1 to TRBJ1-2; D unclear. Germline CDR1 reads SQVTM; CDR2 reads ANQGSEA. This CDR3 contains 11 residues. V was trimmed by 8 bases and J by 8 bases, leaving 15 bases between them. Combining the CDR3 with reference TRBV29-1 and TRBJ1-2 gives the whole variable domain SAVISQKPSRDICQRGTSLTIQCQVDSQVTMMFWYRQQPGQSLTLIATANQGSEATYESGFVIDKFPISRPNLTFSTLTVSNMSPEDSSIYLCSTGGIRGYTFGSGTRLTVV.

The chain is built from TRBV5-1 and TRBJ2-2; 9 nucleotides line up with TRBD1. In germline, CDR1 is SGHRS, CDR2 YFSETQ. The CDR3 has 14 residues. J gave up 4 bases and V 5 bases, and 3 bases lay outside the gene matches. CDR3 in DNA: TGCGCCAGCAGGCAACAGGGGGCCACCGGGGAGCTGTTTTTT. Protein sequence: CASRQQGATGELFF.

This chain joins TRBV2 and TRBJ2-1, with D perhaps TRBD2 (5 bases). V lost 8 bases and J 1 base, leaving 9 bases between the germline ends. Per the germline V gene, CDR1 is SNHLY and CDR2 is FYNNEI. This CDR3 contains 13 residues. The CDR3 loop reads CASVRGSYNEQFF. The CDR3 nucleotides are TGTGCCAGCGTCCGGGGTTCCTACAATGAGCAGTTCTTC.

J is TRBJ1-1 and V is TRBV6-5; D is unclear. CDR3 length equals 11 residues. Germline V lookup: CDR1 MNHEY, CDR2 SVGAGI. Trimming shortened V by 0 bases and J by 9 bases, and 5 bases separated the two germline ends. CDR3 sequence: CASSYSNQAFF. CDR3 bases: TGTGCCAGCAGTTACTCGAACCAAGCTTTCTTT.

The J gene is TRBJ1-1, the V gene TRBV27, with D tentatively TRBD1 (5 bases). The CDR3 consists of 12 residues. V was clipped by 9 bases and J by 3 bases, with 11 bases between them. Looked up from germline, CDR1 is MNHEY and CDR2 is SMNVEV (reference sequence). This CDR3 is CARQTGHTEAFF. DNA of the CDR3: TGTGCCAGACAGACGGGGCACACTGAAGCTTTCTTT.

The table lists this clone with a few counts. V and J are TRBV29-1 and TRBJ2-1; D might be TRBD1 or TRBD2, each matching 5 bases. V was cut by 8 bases and J by 0 bases, with 8 bases left in between. CDR1 and CDR2 from the germline V gene are SQVTM and ANQGSEA. This CDR3 has 12 amino acids. The DNA for the CDR3 is TGCAGCCTCGGGACCTCCTACAATGAGCAGTTCTTC. It specifies CSLGTSYNEQFF.

J is TRBJ2-5 and V is TRBV5-1, with 8 bases aligning to TRBD2. Germline values: CDR1 SGHRS, CDR2 YFSETQ. This CDR3 has 14 residues. V dropped 2 bases and J dropped 2; count of bases not matched to a gene: 2. This CDR3 is CASSFSGGQETQYF. Here the CDR3 DNA reads TGCGCCAGCAGCTTTTCGGGAGGGCAAGAGACCCAGTACTTC.

This clone occurred a few times. The gene calls are TRBV6-6 and TRBJ1-5; TRBD1 matches at 7 bases. Germline lookup yields CDR1 MNHNY and CDR2 SVGAGI (reference sequence). With V trimmed by 6 bases and J by 5 bases, 10 bases remained unmatched. This CDR3 has 15 residues. CDR3 sequence: CASSLGQSTDQPQHF. Written as DNA, the CDR3 is TGTGCCAGCAGCCTGGGACAGAGCACTGATCAGCCCCAGCATTTT.

The chain is built from TRBV27 and TRBJ2-6; D not certain. Germline V gene lookup returns CDR1 MNHEY and CDR2 SMNVEV (reference sequence). V was cut by 3 bases and J by 1 base, with 7 bases left in between. The CDR3 extends over 15 amino acids. The CDR3 coding sequence is TGTGCCAGCAGTTTGTGGGTGTCTGGGGCCAACGTCCTGACTTTC. This encodes CASSLWVSGANVLTF.

This sequence joins TRBV29-1 and TRBJ2-3; TRBD2 matches at 8 bases. This CDR3 region has 14 residues. With 7 bases clipped from V and 6 bases from J, the junction kept 12 bases outside the gene matches. CDR1 is SQVTM and CDR2 is ANQGSEA in the germline V gene. The CDR3 DNA is TGCAGCGCCGGCTGGCGGGAGGCCGGGGATACGCAGTATTTT. Translation gives CSAGWREAGDTQYF.

This chain connects TRBV6-5 to TRBJ2-1, with D hard to call. This CDR3 contains 15 residues. Germline V gene sequence: CDR1 MNHEY, CDR2 SVGAGI. The V end lost 0 bases, the J end lost 9 bases, and 15 bases lay between the germline ends. The CDR3 DNA sequence: TGTGCCAGCAGTTACTCCCGTTCCTTCGTTCGTGAGCAGTTCTTC. The encoded protein is CASSYSRSFVREQFF.

This clone was recorded a few times. V is TRBV5-1 and J is TRBJ2-7; TRBD2 aligns across 13 bases. There are 16 residues in the CDR3. V dropped 0 bases and J dropped 3; count of bases not matched to a gene: 3. Germline V gives CDR1 SGHRS, CDR2 YFSETQ. CDR3 amino acids: CASSLAGTSGNYEQYF. The DNA for the CDR3 is TGCGCCAGCAGCTTGGCCGGGACTAGCGGGAACTACGAGCAGTACTTC.

V and J are TRBV6-5 and TRBJ2-7, with 10 bases lining up with TRBD2. The CDR3 is 14 amino acids. V lost 6 bases and J lost 4; bases outside the gene matches: 6. From germline, CDR1 is MNHEY and CDR2 SVGAGI. The CDR3 sequence: CASSESSGRYEQYF. In DNA, the CDR3 is TGTGCCAGCAGCGAGTCTAGCGGGAGATACGAGCAGTACTTC.

This clone was picked up a small number of times. The rearrangement joins TRBV14 to TRBJ2-5, with 10 bases identical to TRBD1. Germline CDR1 and CDR2: SGHDN and FVKESK. The CDR3 is made up of 15 amino acids. V gave up 1 base and J gave up 4 bases; unmatched junction bases: 3. The CDR3 DNA reads TGTGCCAGCAGCCAAGCTGACAGGGGGCGAGAGACCCAGTACTTC. Protein sequence: CASSQADRGRETQYF.

Here the CDR3 DNA reads TGCAGCGTTCTCCTCTACAATGAGCAGTTCTTC. It encodes CSVLLYNEQFF. The chain recombines TRBV29-1 with TRBJ2-1; D gene unclear. CDR1 is SQVTM, CDR2 ANQGSEA, per germline. The V end lost 5 bases, the J end lost 3 bases, and 5 bases lay between the germline ends. The CDR3 is 11 residues long.

This clone came up a few times. CDR3: CAWNIGQQETQYF. The CDR3 nucleotides are TGTGCCTGGAACATCGGCCAACAAGAGACCCAGTACTTC. The chain joins TRBV30 to TRBJ2-5; no clear D gene. The ends were cut back, 4 bases at V and 2 bases at J, with 11 bases in the middle. The CDR3 totals 13 residues. Germline V gene data show CDR1 as GTSNPN and CDR2 as SVGIG (reference sequence). The full variable domain, with the rest looked up from reference TRBV30 and TRBJ2-5, is SQTIHQWPATLVQPVGSPLSLECTVEGTSNPNLYWYRQAAGRGLQLLFYSVGIGQISSEVPQNLSASRPQDRQFILSSKKLLLSDSGFYLCAWNIGQQETQYFGPGTRLLVL.

This clone was detected only a few times. This chain joins TRBV27 and TRBJ2-7; D perhaps matches TRBD2 (7 bases). Trimming took 2 bases from V and 3 from J, leaving 11 bases between them. The CDR3 runs 14 residues. The germline V gene has CDR1 MNHEY and CDR2 SMNVEV (reference sequence). The CDR3 nucleotides read TGTGCCAGCAGTTTAGCGGGGGCGAGCTACGAGCAGTACTTC. Translation: CASSLAGASYEQYF.

This chain links TRBV19 with TRBJ1-5; 8 bases agree with TRBD1. J was trimmed by 4 bases and V by 5 bases; bases with no gene match: 7. Germline CDR1 reads LNHDA; CDR2 reads SQIVND (reference sequence). This CDR3 has 15 residues. The chain's CDR3 is CASSDQGARNQPQHF. The CDR3 DNA sequence: TGTGCCAGTAGTGACCAGGGGGCGAGAAATCAGCCCCAGCATTTT.